The clone carrying this T cell receptor (beta chain) was seen many times. The data belong to a study of T cells in Graves' hyperthyroidism and ophthalmopathy. The source material, RNA transcripts, was used to amplify TCR beta CDR3 regions. Researchers ran a first-round RT-PCR on the TCR CDR3 using the HTBI primer set. TCRdb re-called the multiplex PCR reads with MiXCR, one entry per CDR3 protein. This sample carries over 450,000 distinct CDR3 sequences, roughly 15% of them seen once, and the ten largest clones take approximately 15%. The CDR3 has 15 amino acids. V was cut by 8 bases and J by 5 bases, with 19 bases left in between.

Input material: blood. The source is a woman younger than 30 with Graves' ophthalmopathy. The chain couples TRBV12-3 or TRBV12-4 to TRBJ2-1, with D perhaps TRBD1 or TRBD2 (5 bases each). CDR3 in DNA: TGTGCCAGCTCGCGAACTAGGGGCTCTAACAATGAGCAGTTCTTC. Residues: CASSRTRGSNNEQFF.